Below are 29 T cell receptor beta chains sequenced from a single sample in a study of human T cells and chemical hapten exposure. Time point here: patch test 2, 6 weeks after DPC sensitization. Treatment given: therapeutic diphenylcyclopropenone sensitization with weekly scalp DPC. Via MiXCR, TCRdb re-called the RACE reads, giving one row per CDR3 protein. The data hold 330,000 or so distinct CDR3 sequences, with about 6.3% observed a single time. The source was whole blood, collected in connection with sensitization to the hapten diphenylcyclopropenone (DPC). These receptors were collected from a woman aged 18-35 years with alopecia areata. Some clones in this sample may be carry-over from other donors' samples.

This clonotype was recorded many times. The chain recombines TRBV6-1 with TRBJ1-1; D uncertain. The V end lost 2 bases, the J end lost 0 bases, and 13 bases lay between the germline ends. The CDR3 is made up of 16 amino acids. CDR1 and CDR2 (germline): MNHNS, SASEGT. CDR3 DNA: TGTGCCAGCAGTGAACCCACATCAGCCTTGAACACTGAAGCTTTCTTT. It is translated as CASSEPTSALNTEAFF.

This clonotype was detected ten times or more. The junction departs from the called germline gene at one end, perhaps through a read error. The chain uses TRBV7-7 and TRBJ1-4; 11 bases map to TRBD1. There are 15 residues in the CDR3. Germline-derived CDR1 and CDR2 are SSHAT and FNYEAQ (reference sequence). The CDR3 bases are TGTGCTAGCAGCCTGGGGACAGGGGGGGATGAAAAACTGTTTTTT. Amino acid sequence: CASSLGTGGDEKLFF.

This clonotype was observed at least ten times. This chain links TRBV6-5 with TRBJ1-1; unclear D gene. The CDR3 is 16 residues long. Trimming shortened V by 2 bases and J by 3 bases, and 16 bases separated the two germline ends. Germline CDR1 and CDR2: MNHEY and SVGAGI. The CDR3 region has the DNA TGTGCCAGCAGTTACAAAAGTTTCGGGTCCCACACTGAAGCTTTCTTT. Amino acids: CASSYKSFGSHTEAFF.

This sequence joins TRBV2 and TRBJ2-1; 10 bases match TRBD2. Unmatched junction bases numbered 9, after V lost 6 bases and J lost 1 base. The germline V gene encodes CDR1 SNHLY and CDR2 FYNNEI. This CDR3 is built from 17 residues. The CDR3 loop reads CASRDNSGGDSYNEQFF. The CDR3 DNA reads as TGTGCCAGCAGGGACAACAGCGGGGGGGATTCCTACAATGAGCAGTTCTTC.

The V call is TRBV12-5, the J call TRBJ2-3; D is undetermined. V shed 2 bases and J shed 5 bases, with 11 bases lying between them. The CDR3 covers 14 residues. Germline V gene sequence: CDR1 LGHNT, CDR2 FRNRAP. CDR3 region: CASGLLPFVDTQYF. DNA for the CDR3: TGTGCTAGTGGTTTGTTACCTTTTGTAGATACGCAGTATTTT.

This clonotype was picked up a small number of times. This sequence joins TRBV6-5 and TRBJ1-1; no clear D gene. The V gene's germline CDR1 is MNHEY and CDR2 SVGAGI. Between the trimmed V and J ends, which lost 8 bases and 5 bases, there was a span of 15 bases. This CDR3 has 13 residues. This CDR3 is CASGRTLRTEAFF. The CDR3 bases are TGTGCCAGCGGAAGGACGCTCCGGACTGAAGCTTTCTTT.

This clonotype was observed a few times. This chain links TRBV5-6 with TRBJ1-2; D unresolved. Germline-derived CDR1 and CDR2 are SGHDT and YYEEEE. The CDR3 has 12 amino acids. The V end was cut by 4 bases, the J end by 8 bases, with 12 bases between. CDR3 protein: CASSIGSGGYTF. As DNA, the CDR3 is TGTGCCAGCAGCATCGGGAGCGGCGGCTACACCTTC.

This clonotype was recorded once. It may be a read error: a sequence one base away is much more abundant. The chain links TRBV5-1 to TRBJ2-7; D not certain. The CDR3 sequence is 16 residues long. Germline loops: CDR1 SGHRS, CDR2 YFSETQ. CDR3 bases: TGCGCCAGCAGCTTGGAGCCCGTCCCGAGAGGTTTCGAGAAGTACTTC. This encodes CASSLEPVPRGFEKYF.

This clonotype was counted at least ten times. The chain couples TRBV27 to TRBJ1-4, with TRBD1 identical over 8 bases. The V and J ends lost 6 bases and 5 bases, in that order; junction bases with no gene match: 14. There are 17 residues in the CDR3. Germline loops: CDR1 MNHEY, CDR2 SMNVEV (reference sequence). The CDR3 DNA is TGTGCCAGCAGCCTTTCGACAGGGGCAAACCAAAATGAAAAACTGTTTTTT. Amino acid sequence: CASSLSTGANQNEKLFF.

The table lists this clonotype with a few counts. V gene TRBV12-3 or TRBV12-4 combines with J gene TRBJ1-4, with D hard to call. Trimming cost V 7 bases and J 7 bases, with 16 bases left between them. This CDR3 spans 14 amino acids. The CDR3 loop reads CASTGVEEREKLFF. In DNA form, the CDR3 reads TGTGCCAGCACCGGAGTGGAGGAGCGTGAAAAACTGTTTTTT.

This clonotype has at least ten counts. This chain connects TRBV6-2 or TRBV6-3 to TRBJ1-6; D gene uncertain. The CDR3 spans 13 residues. The germline V and J ends were trimmed by 6 bases and 7 bases, with 10 bases remaining between them. The germline CDR1 and CDR2 sequences are MNHEY and SVGEGT. The CDR3 region has the DNA TGTGCCAGCAGGCGGACGGAGAATTCACCCCTCCACTTT. Amino acid sequence: CASRRTENSPLHF.

This clonotype was found many times. This sequence joins TRBV24-1 and TRBJ2-1; possibly TRBD1 or TRBD2 for D (5 bases each). The CDR3 sequence is 14 residues long. Trimming removed 3 bases at V and 8 bases at J, with 13 bases between. Germline assignment: CDR1 KGHDR and CDR2 SFDVKD. CDR3 region: CATSDTQGSDEQFF. The CDR3 DNA reads TGTGCCACCAGTGATACGCAGGGTAGCGATGAGCAGTTCTTC.

A few counts support this clonotype. The V gene is TRBV7-2, the J gene TRBJ2-2; no firm D call. The CDR3 consists of 13 residues. Germline V CDR1 and CDR2: SGHTA, FQGNSA. Trimming removed 3 bases at V and 7 bases at J, with 9 bases between. The CDR3 here is CASSFGTSGELFF. The CDR3 region has the DNA TGTGCCAGCAGCTTCGGAACGAGCGGGGAGCTGTTTTTT.

There are many counts of this clonotype. This chain joins TRBV9 and TRBJ2-3, with D tentatively TRBD1 or TRBD2 (5 bases each). The germline CDR1 and CDR2 sequences are SGDLS and YYNGEE. CDR3 length: 13 residues. V was pared by 2 bases and J by 5 bases, with 9 bases between. This chain's CDR3 is CASSVQGEDTQYF. The DNA for the CDR3 is TGTGCCAGCAGCGTGCAGGGAGAAGATACGCAGTATTTT.

This clonotype was detected only a few times. The chain uses TRBV10-3 and TRBJ2-7, with D perhaps TRBD1 or TRBD2 (5 bases each). Trimming left V 7 bases short and J 6 bases short, with 22 bases between. The CDR3 is made up of 15 amino acids. CDR1 is ENHRY, CDR2 SYGVKD, per germline. For the CDR3, the DNA is TGTGCCATCACCCGGGACGGGCATGACGTCGGCGAGCAGTACTTC. Its protein product is CAITRDGHDVGEQYF.

Concerning this clonotype itself: This may come from a read error, since a much larger clone is one base off. The chain has TRBV27 and TRBJ1-2, with 8 bases matching TRBD1. The CDR3 covers 13 residues. CDR1 and CDR2 (germline): MNHEY, SMNVEV (reference sequence). CDR3 bases: TGTCCCAGCAGTTTACAGGGGGACGGTGGCTACACCTTC. It encodes CPSSLQGDGGYTF.

This clonotype has just a few counts. The rearrangement joins TRBV4-3 to TRBJ1-2; D unclear. The CDR3 covers 16 residues. Trimming cost V 0 bases and J 3 bases, with 14 bases left between them. CDR1 LGHNA and CDR2 YSLEER come from the germline V gene. The CDR3 DNA sequence: TGCGCCAGCAGCCAAGATATGCCAAGGGCTCACTATGGCTACACCTTC. Translating gives CASSQDMPRAHYGYTF.

In its sample, this clonotype was seen many times. The genes are TRBV7-2 and TRBJ2-4, with a tentative D call TRBD1 (5 bases). V lost 1 base and J 9 bases, leaving 13 bases between the germline ends. The CDR3 is made up of 14 amino acids. Germline V lookup: CDR1 SGHTA, CDR2 FQGNSA. Here the CDR3 DNA reads TGTGCCAGCAGCTTAGGGGCAGGGTCCGCCATTCAGTACTTC. Translating gives CASSLGAGSAIQYF.

This clonotype was seen repeatedly, ten times or more. The chain couples TRBV4-1 to TRBJ1-4, with unresolved D. The CDR3 totals 16 residues. Germline CDR1 MGHRA, CDR2 YSYEKL. Deletions cut 3 bases from V and 7 bases from J, with 18 bases between. This CDR3 is CASSQSQQRRVEKLFF. As DNA, the CDR3 is TGCGCCAGCAGCCAGAGCCAGCAACGGAGGGTTGAAAAACTGTTTTTT.

This clonotype occurred a few times. The chain links TRBV3-1 to TRBJ2-7; D unresolved. The CDR3 runs 12 residues. Germline V gene data show CDR1 as LGHDT and CDR2 as YNNKEL (reference sequence). The germline V and J ends were trimmed by 3 bases and 0 bases, with 3 bases remaining between them. The CDR3: CASSQHSYEQYF. The CDR3 nucleotides read TGTGCCAGCAGCCAGCACTCCTACGAGCAGTACTTC.

This clonotype was picked up many times. DNA of the CDR3: TGCAGTGCTTCCCGGGACTTGTTCCATGAGCAGTTCTTC. Its protein product is CSASRDLFHEQFF. The chain uses TRBV20-1 and TRBJ2-1; possible D gene TRBD2, 6 bases. The CDR3 runs to 13 residues. V was pared by 5 bases and J by 8 bases, with 16 bases between. From germline, CDR1 is DFQATT and CDR2 SNEGSKA (reference sequence).

This clonotype has at least ten counts. V gene TRBV3-1 combines with J gene TRBJ1-4, with TRBD1 matching 8 bases. The CDR3 length is 14 residues. CDR1 and CDR2 from the germline V gene are LGHDT and YNNKEL (reference sequence). J gave up 8 bases and V 5 bases, and 7 bases lay outside the gene matches. The CDR3 spells CASSLRTGREKLFF. CDR3 nucleotide sequence: TGTGCCAGCAGCTTACGGACAGGGAGGGAAAAACTGTTTTTT.

This clonotype showed up many times. The chain joins TRBV15 to TRBJ2-7; no reliable D call. V was trimmed by 0 bases and J by 3 bases, leaving 12 bases between them. Germline V gene lookup returns CDR1 LNHNV and CDR2 YYDKDF (reference sequence). The CDR3 is 15 residues long. CDR3 sequence (DNA): TGTGCCACCAGCAGAGATCCGTCGGCTTACTACGAGCAGTACTTC. This translates into CATSRDPSAYYEQYF.

The chain has TRBV5-1 and TRBJ2-5; the D is unclear. V lost 2 bases to trimming and J lost 0 bases, with 8 bases between them. This CDR3 has 14 residues. Per germline, CDR1 SGHRS and CDR2 YFSETQ. The CDR3 here is CASSFYGDQETQYF. CDR3 bases: TGCGCCAGCAGCTTCTATGGGGACCAAGAGACCCAGTACTTC.

This clonotype was found a few times. V and J are TRBV19 and TRBJ2-2; D uncertain. V dropped 2 bases and J dropped 2 bases, with 9 bases sitting between them. The CDR3 consists of 15 residues. Germline loops: CDR1 LNHDA, CDR2 SQIVND (reference sequence). The CDR3 region has the DNA TGTGCCAGTAGTATATCTCAGGATAACACCGGGGAGCTGTTTTTT. This translates into CASSISQDNTGELFF.

The V call is TRBV5-6, the J call TRBJ2-3; tentatively, D is TRBD1 (5 bases). CDR1 is SGHDT, CDR2 YYEEEE, per germline. The CDR3 consists of 16 residues. V lost 0 bases, J lost 4 bases, and 15 bases lay in between. The DNA for the CDR3 is TGTGCCAGCAGCTTGGCTTCCAGGGTGAGAGCAGATACGCAGTATTTT. Protein sequence: CASSLASRVRADTQYF. Together with reference TRBV5-6 and TRBJ2-3, the CDR3 gives the full variable domain: DAGVTQSPTHLIKTRGQQVTLRCSPKSGHDTVSWYQQALGQGPQFIFQYYEEEERQRGNFPDRFSGHQFPNYSSELNVNALLLGDSALYLCASSLASRVRADTQYFGPGTRLTVL.

The rearrangement joins TRBV21-1 to TRBJ2-3; TRBD1, the table's D call, lacks a check against the DNA. TRBV21-1 is a pseudogene locus. The CDR3 is 18 amino acids. The CDR3 region is CVSSKVLINRGPADTQYF. The CDR3 nucleotides are TGTGTCAGCAGCAAAGTGCTGATTAACAGGGGGCCGGCAGATACGCAGTATTTT.

This clonotype was seen at least ten times. V and J are TRBV5-1 and TRBJ2-4; D is tentatively TRBD1 or TRBD2 (5 bases each). CDR3 size: 18 residues. Germline V gene data show CDR1 as SGHRS and CDR2 as YFSETQ. The germline V and J ends were trimmed by 1 base and 1 base, with 18 bases remaining between them. The CDR3 bases are TGCGCCAGCAGCTTGACACCCGAGGGGCCCTTGGCCAAAAACATTCAGTACTTC. It codes for CASSLTPEGPLAKNIQYF. Full variable domain (missing parts from reference TRBV5-1 and TRBJ2-4): KAGVTQTPRYLIKTRGQQVTLSCSPISGHRSVSWYQQTPGQGLQFLFEYFSETQRNKGNFPGRFSGRQFSNSRSEMNVSTLELGDSALYLCASSLTPEGPLAKNIQYFGAGTRLSVL.

This clonotype was recorded at least ten times. This chain connects TRBV5-1 to TRBJ2-5; 8 nucleotides agree with TRBD1. The J segment lost 5 bases and the V segment lost 7 bases, leaving 16 bases of the junction unmatched. CDR3 length equals 16 residues. CDR1 and CDR2 from the germline V gene are SGHRS and YFSETQ. The CDR3 loop reads CASRLFTTGAEETQYF. The CDR3 nucleotides are TGCGCCAGCCGCCTCTTCACGACAGGGGCAGAGGAGACCCAGTACTTC.